Following are 6 T cell receptor beta chains from one sample sequenced in a study of T cells in Graves' hyperthyroidism and ophthalmopathy. It was RNA transcripts that yielded the amplified TCR beta CDR3 regions. First-round RT-PCR with HTBI primers amplified the TCR CDR3 region. Each CDR3 protein is one row after TCRdb ran MiXCR on the multiplex PCR reads. Of roughly 700,000 distinct CDR3 sequences in the sample, about 14% are singletons; the top ten hold approximately 10%. Sequencing was done on a sample of blood. These receptors were taken from a woman younger than 30 with Graves' hyperthyroidism.

V and J are TRBV6-2 or TRBV6-3 and TRBJ2-5, with D possibly TRBD2 on 5 matching bases. V was pared by 6 bases and J by 12 bases, with 23 bases between. Looked up from germline, CDR1 is MNHEY and CDR2 is SVGEGT. This CDR3 region has 14 residues. CDR3 residues: CASRNRDHPGSEYF. The CDR3 nucleotides are TGTGCCAGCAGGAACCGGGATCATCCCGGATCGGAGTACTTC.

This clonotype has just a few counts. A read error is likely, as this CDR3 ends without the conserved phenylalanine or tryptophan. The rearrangement links TRBV20-1 to TRBJ2-5; TRBD1 is a possible D gene (5 bases). The CDR3 length is 12 residues. V was trimmed by 8 bases and J by 1 base, leaving 11 bases between them. Germline V CDR1 and CDR2: DFQATT, SNEGSKA (reference sequence). CDR3 sequence: CSPRQGQETQYS. CDR3 nucleotides: TGCAGTCCAAGGCAGGGCCAAGAGACCCAGTACTCC.

This rearrangement joins TRBV20-1 to TRBJ2-3, with TRBD2 matching 9 bases. The CDR3 length is 16 residues. CDR1 and CDR2 (germline): DFQATT, SNEGSKA (reference sequence). The V gene end was trimmed by 6 bases and the J gene end by 0 bases; junction bases not matched to a gene: 10. The CDR3 DNA is TGCAGTGCGATCAGCGGGAGGCCTACTAGCACAGATACGCAGTATTTT. This codes for CSAISGRPTSTDTQYF.

This clonotype was found many times. The V call is TRBV2, the J call TRBJ1-5; weak D call: TRBD1 (6 bases). The CDR3 sequence is 16 residues long. The germline V and J ends were trimmed by 6 bases and 9 bases, with 24 bases remaining between them. CDR1 and CDR2 (germline): SNHLY, FYNNEI. CDR3 loop: CASSPTGKASRRPQHF. The DNA for the CDR3 is TGTGCCAGCAGCCCGACAGGAAAGGCTTCCCGAAGGCCCCAGCATTTT. Full variable domain (outside the CDR3, taken from reference TRBV2 and TRBJ1-5): EPEVTQTPSHQVTQMGQEVILRCVPISNHLYFYWYRQILGQKVEFLVSFYNNEISEKSEIFDDQFSVERPDGSNFTLKIRSTKLEDSAMYFCASSPTGKASRRPQHFGDGTRLSIL.

The J gene is TRBJ2-5, the V gene TRBV19, with D tentatively TRBD1 or TRBD2 (7 bases each). In germline, CDR1 is LNHDA, CDR2 SQIVND (reference sequence). Deletions cut 7 bases from V and 3 bases from J, with 21 bases between. The length of the CDR3 is 16 residues. CDR3 in amino acids: CASNPGGGFREETQYF. In DNA, the CDR3 is TGTGCCAGTAACCCAGGGGGGGGCTTCAGGGAAGAGACCCAGTACTTC.

This clonotype was observed at least ten times. The genes are TRBV11-1 and TRBJ1-1, with TRBD1 as a possible D gene (5 bases). The germline V and J ends were trimmed by 7 bases and 1 base, with 13 bases remaining between them. CDR1 and CDR2 from the germline V gene are SGHAT and FQDESV (reference sequence). This CDR3 spans 14 amino acids. DNA for the CDR3: TGTGCCAGCATTATGAGGGACTCGAACACTGAAGCTTTCTTT. Amino acids: CASIMRDSNTEAFF. The whole variable domain, remainder taken from reference TRBV11-1 and TRBJ1-1, is EAEVAQSPRYKITEKSQAVAFWCDPISGHATLYWYRQILGQGPELLVQFQDESVVDDSQLPKDRFSAERLKGVDSTLKIQPAELGDSAMYLCASIMRDSNTEAFFGQGTRLTVV.